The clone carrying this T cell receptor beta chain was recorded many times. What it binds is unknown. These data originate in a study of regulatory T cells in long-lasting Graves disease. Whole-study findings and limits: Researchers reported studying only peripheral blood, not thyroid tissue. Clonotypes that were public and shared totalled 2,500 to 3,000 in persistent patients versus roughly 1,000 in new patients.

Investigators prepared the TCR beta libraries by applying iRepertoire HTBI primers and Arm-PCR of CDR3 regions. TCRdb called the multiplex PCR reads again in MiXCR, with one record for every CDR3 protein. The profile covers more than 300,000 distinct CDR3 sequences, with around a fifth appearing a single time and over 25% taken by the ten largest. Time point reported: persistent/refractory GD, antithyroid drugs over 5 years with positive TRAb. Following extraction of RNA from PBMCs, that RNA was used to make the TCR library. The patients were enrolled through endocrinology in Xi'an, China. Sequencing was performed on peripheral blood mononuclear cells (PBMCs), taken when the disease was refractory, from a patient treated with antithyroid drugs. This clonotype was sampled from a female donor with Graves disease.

CDR3 residues: CASSGSGGGSETQYF. CDR3 coding DNA: TGTGCCAGCAGCGGAAGTGGCGGGGGGAGTGAGACCCAGTACTTC. The chain employs TRBV7-9 and TRBJ2-5; 8 nucleotides line up with TRBD2. Trimming removed 5 bases from V and 5 bases from J; junction bases left unmatched: 10. CDR1 and CDR2 from the germline V gene are SEHNR and FQNEAQ (reference sequence). The CDR3 loop spans 15 amino acids.